This is a list of T cell receptor beta chains from one sample in a study of T cell repertoires in cytomegalovirus infection. MiXCR was run by TCRdb on the reads, yielding one entry per CDR3 protein. The table shows some 100,000 distinct CDR3 sequences, with around 28% occurring only once. No antigens are known for them. Source: CD8+ T cells from cultured PBMCs, taken from culture after CMV antigen stimulation. The receptor source for this set is a human donor in good health (CMV status not recorded). Some clones in this sample may be carry-over from other donors' samples. CDR3s include the opening cysteine and the closing phenylalanine or tryptophan. Fields, in order: clone size, J gene, V gene, D gene, CDR3 DNA, CDR3 protein. A D gene is named only where the DNA matches it firmly. The size field is filled for only some rows; it gives once, few, many or a size class.

clone_size: -
j_call: TRBJ2-3
v_call: TRBV11-2
d_call: -
cdr3_nt: TGTGCCAGCAGCTTAGATCTTATGGAGGTAGCGACACGAGACACAGATACGCAGTATTTT
cdr3_aa: CASSLDLMEVATRDTDTQYF

clone_size: -
j_call: TRBJ2-3
v_call: TRBV7-2
d_call: -
cdr3_nt: TGTGCCAGCAGCTTAGACCCCGGCACAGATACGCAGTATTTT
cdr3_aa: CASSLDPGTDTQYF

clone_size: -
j_call: TRBJ2-1
v_call: TRBV7-9
d_call: -
cdr3_nt: TGTGCCAGCAGCCCCCCCTACGGGGCCTACAATGAGCAGTTCTTC
cdr3_aa: CASSPPYGAYNEQFF

clone_size: -
j_call: TRBJ2-1
v_call: TRBV7-9
d_call: -
cdr3_nt: TGTGCCAGCATAGAGGGAAATGAGCAGTTCTTC
cdr3_aa: CASIEGNEQFF

clone_size: many
j_call: TRBJ2-7
v_call: TRBV28
d_call: -
cdr3_nt: TGTGCCAGCAGTTTGGGTTGGGAAGGGCAGTACTTC
cdr3_aa: CASSLGWEGQYF

clone_size: few
j_call: TRBJ2-1
v_call: TRBV11-3
d_call: TRBD2
cdr3_nt: TGTGCCAGCAGCAAGACGGGGGGGCCGTCCAATGAGCAGTTCTTC
cdr3_aa: CASSKTGGPSNEQFF

clone_size: few
j_call: TRBJ2-2
v_call: TRBV7-9
d_call: TRBD1
cdr3_nt: TGTGCCAGCAGTTCCTGGACAGGGAGGAACACCGGGGAGCTGTTTTTT
cdr3_aa: CASSSWTGRNTGELFF

clone_size: -
j_call: TRBJ2-7
v_call: TRBV7-9
d_call: -
cdr3_nt: TGTGCCAGCGGCGGGGCCCGGTACGAGCAGTACTTC
cdr3_aa: CASGGARYEQYF

clone_size: few
j_call: TRBJ1-1
v_call: TRBV9
d_call: -
cdr3_nt: TGTGCCAGCAGCGTAGATCGGGGGCCCCTCATGAACACTGAAGCTTTCTTT
cdr3_aa: CASSVDRGPLMNTEAFF

clone_size: many
j_call: TRBJ2-7
v_call: TRBV7-2
d_call: -
cdr3_nt: TGTGCCAGCAGCCCTACGGGACACGGCGCATACGAGCAGTACTTC
cdr3_aa: CASSPTGHGAYEQYF

clone_size: -
j_call: TRBJ2-5
v_call: TRBV7-9
d_call: -
cdr3_nt: TGTGCCAGCAGTCATCAGGGAGAAGAGACCCAGTACTTC
cdr3_aa: CASSHQGEETQYF

clone_size: -
j_call: TRBJ1-1
v_call: TRBV29-1
d_call: -
cdr3_nt: TGCAGCGTATCAGGATCCACTGAAGCTTTCTTT
cdr3_aa: CSVSGSTEAFF

clone_size: -
j_call: TRBJ2-7
v_call: TRBV20-1
d_call: TRBD2
cdr3_nt: TGCAGTGCTATCCCCCACGGCGGGGGGGATTGGTACGAGCAGTACTTC
cdr3_aa: CSAIPHGGGDWYEQYF

clone_size: -
j_call: TRBJ2-7
v_call: TRBV27
d_call: -
cdr3_nt: TGTGCCAGCAGTTTACCCCCCGACAGGCGGGCCTACGAGCAGTACTTC
cdr3_aa: CASSLPPDRRAYEQYF

clone_size: many
j_call: TRBJ1-5
v_call: TRBV27
d_call: -
cdr3_nt: TGTGCCAGCAGTCCCCCAAATCAGCCCCAGCATTTT
cdr3_aa: CASSPPNQPQHF